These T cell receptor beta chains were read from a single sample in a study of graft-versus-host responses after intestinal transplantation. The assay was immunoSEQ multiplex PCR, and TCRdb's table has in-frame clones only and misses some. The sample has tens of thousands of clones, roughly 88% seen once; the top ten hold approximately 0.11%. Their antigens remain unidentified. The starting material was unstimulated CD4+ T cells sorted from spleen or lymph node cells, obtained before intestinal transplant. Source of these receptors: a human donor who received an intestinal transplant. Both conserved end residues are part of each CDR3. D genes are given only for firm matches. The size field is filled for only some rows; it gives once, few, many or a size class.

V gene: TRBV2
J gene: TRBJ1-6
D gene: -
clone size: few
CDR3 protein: CASSDDPGILISPLHF
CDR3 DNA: TGTGCCAGCAGTGACGATCCCGGGATCTTAATATCACCCCTCCACTTT

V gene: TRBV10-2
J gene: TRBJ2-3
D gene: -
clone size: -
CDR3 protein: CASRWGGVTDTQYF
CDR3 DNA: TGCGCCAGCCGGTGGGGCGGGGTGACAGATACGCAGTATTTT

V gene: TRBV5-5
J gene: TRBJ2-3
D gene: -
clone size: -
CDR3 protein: CASSPYSTDTQYF
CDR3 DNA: TGTGCCAGCAGCCCTTATTCCACAGATACGCAGTATTTT

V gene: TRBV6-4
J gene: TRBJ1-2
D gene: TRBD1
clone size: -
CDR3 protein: CASSADFTGVNGYTF
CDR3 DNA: TGTGCCAGCAGTGCCGACTTTACAGGGGTGAATGGCTACACCTTC

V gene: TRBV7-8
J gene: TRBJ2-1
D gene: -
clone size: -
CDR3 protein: CASSRPDRLDTNEQFF
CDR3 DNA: TGTGCCAGCAGCCGCCCAGACAGATTGGACACAAATGAGCAGTTCTTC

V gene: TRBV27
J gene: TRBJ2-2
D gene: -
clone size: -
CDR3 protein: CASSHTRGDNTGELFF
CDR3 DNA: TGTGCCAGCAGTCATACCAGGGGGGATAACACCGGGGAGCTGTTTTTT

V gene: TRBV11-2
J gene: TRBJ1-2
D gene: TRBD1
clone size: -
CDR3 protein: CASSATTGGARGYTF
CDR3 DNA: TGTGCCAGCAGCGCAACCACAGGGGGAGCTAGGGGCTACACCTTC

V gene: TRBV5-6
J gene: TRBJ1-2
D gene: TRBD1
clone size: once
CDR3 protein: CASSHRDSRVYGYTF
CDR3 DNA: TGTGCCAGCAGCCACCGGGACAGTCGGGTCTATGGCTACACCTTC

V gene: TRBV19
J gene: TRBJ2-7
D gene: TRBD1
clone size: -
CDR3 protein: CASSRTGLYEQYF
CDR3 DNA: TGTGCCAGTAGTAGGACAGGACTCTACGAGCAGTACTTC

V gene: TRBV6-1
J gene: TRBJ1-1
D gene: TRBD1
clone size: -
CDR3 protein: CASSADRGTEAFF
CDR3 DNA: TGTGCCAGCAGTGCCGACAGGGGGACTGAAGCTTTCTTT

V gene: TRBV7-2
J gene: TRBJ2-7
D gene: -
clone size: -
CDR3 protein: CASSLVLEAVEQYF
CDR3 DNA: TGTGCCAGCAGCTTAGTACTGGAGGCAGTCGAGCAGTACTTC

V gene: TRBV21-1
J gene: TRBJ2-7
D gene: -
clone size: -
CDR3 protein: CASTPQLSPSYEQYF
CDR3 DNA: TGTGCCAGCACCCCGCAACTGTCTCCCTCCTACGAGCAGTACTTC

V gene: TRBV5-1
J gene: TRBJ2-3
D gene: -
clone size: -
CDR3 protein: CASREGAALDTQYF
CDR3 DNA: TGCGCCAGCAGGGAGGGGGCGGCTCTGGATACGCAGTATTTT

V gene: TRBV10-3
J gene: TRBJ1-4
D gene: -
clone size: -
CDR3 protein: CAIQDSLGEKLFF
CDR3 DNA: TGTGCCATCCAGGACAGTTTAGGTGAAAAACTGTTTTTT

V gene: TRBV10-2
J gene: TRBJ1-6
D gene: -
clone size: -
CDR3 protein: CASGGNSPLHF
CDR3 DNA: TGCGCCAGCGGAGGGAATTCACCCCTCCACTTT

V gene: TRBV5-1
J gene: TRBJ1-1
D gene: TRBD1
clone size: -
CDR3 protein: CASSVTGVGGTEAFF
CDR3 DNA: TGCGCCAGCAGCGTGACAGGGGTAGGGGGCACTGAAGCTTTCTTT

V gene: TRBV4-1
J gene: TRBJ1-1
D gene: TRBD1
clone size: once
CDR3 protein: CASSQLPTGFLGEAFF
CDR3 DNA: TGCGCCAGCAGCCAACTACCGACAGGGTTTTTGGGTGAAGCTTTCTTT

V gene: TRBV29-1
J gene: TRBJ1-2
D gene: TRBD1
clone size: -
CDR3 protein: CSVDDNRGYGYTF
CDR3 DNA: TGCAGCGTTGATGATAACAGGGGATATGGCTACACCTTC

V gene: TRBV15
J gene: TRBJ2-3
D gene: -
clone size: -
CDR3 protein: CATSRDPLDTQYF
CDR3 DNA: TGTGCCACCAGCAGAGATCCCCTCGATACGCAGTATTTT

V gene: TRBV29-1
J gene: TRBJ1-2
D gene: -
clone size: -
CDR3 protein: CSIAGDGYTF
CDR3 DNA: TGCAGCATTGCAGGGGATGGCTACACCTTC

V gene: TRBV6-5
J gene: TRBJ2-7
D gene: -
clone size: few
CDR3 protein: CASIGPGNTYEQYF
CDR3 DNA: TGTGCCAGCATCGGGCCAGGGAACACCTACGAGCAGTACTTC

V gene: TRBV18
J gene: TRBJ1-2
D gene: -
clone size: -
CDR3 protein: CASSSRGANYGYTF
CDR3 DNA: TGTGCCAGCTCATCTAGAGGAGCCAACTATGGCTACACCTTC

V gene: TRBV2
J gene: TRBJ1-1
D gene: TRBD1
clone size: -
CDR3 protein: CASSSDRGAEAFF
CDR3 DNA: TGTGCCAGCAGTTCGGACAGGGGGGCTGAAGCTTTCTTT

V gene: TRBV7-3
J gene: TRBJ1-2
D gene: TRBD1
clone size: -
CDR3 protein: CASSPTTGSGLYGYTF
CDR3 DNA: TGTGCCAGCAGCCCCACGACAGGGAGCGGACTATATGGCTACACCTTC